These T cell receptor beta chains were read from a single sample in a study of blood T cell repertoires in COVID-19. Clones were sequenced by immunoSEQ multiplex PCR, and TCRdb holds only the in-frame ones, with some missing. In the table there are 90,000 to 95,000 clones, just over 85% of which are singletons. Sequencing input: peripheral blood. These receptors came from a woman aged 65 to 85 with acute or convalescent COVID-19. Both conserved end residues are part of each CDR3. Each record gives: V gene, J gene, D gene, clone size, CDR3 protein, CDR3 DNA. D genes are given only for firm matches. The size of a clone is reported for some rows only, either as once, few or many, or as a class for expanded clones.

>TRBV7-8|TRBJ2-1|NA|NA
CASSLTDSLYNEQFF
TGTGCCAGCAGCTTAACGGACAGTCTCTACAATGAGCAGTTCTTC
>TRBV19|TRBJ2-1|TRBD2|once
CASSKRSGGTYNEQFF
TGTGCCAGTAGTAAGCGTAGCGGGGGGACATACAATGAGCAGTTCTTC
>TRBV19|TRBJ1-5|TRBD1|NA
CASSKFWDRGYQPQHF
TGTGCCAGTAGTAAATTCTGGGACAGGGGTTATCAGCCCCAGCATTTT
>TRBV6-5|TRBJ2-1|NA|few
CASSFSGTSSYNEQFF
TGTGCCAGCAGTTTTAGCGGAACTAGCTCCTACAATGAGCAGTTCTTC
>TRBV6-5|TRBJ2-7|TRBD1|NA
CASSGQGDSYEQYF
TGTGCCAGCAGCGGACAGGGGGATTCCTACGAGCAGTACTTC
>TRBV5-5|TRBJ2-5|TRBD1|once
CASSPGTGGETQYF
TGTGCCAGCAGTCCCGGGACAGGGGGAGAGACCCAGTACTTC
>TRBV27|TRBJ1-5|NA|NA
CASSLGQDRPQHF
TGTGCCAGCAGTTTGGGGCAGGATAGGCCCCAGCATTTT
>TRBV10-1|TRBJ1-2|NA|NA
CASSEYGGRRNYGYTF
TGCGCCAGCAGTGAGTATGGGGGCAGGAGAAACTATGGCTACACCTTC
>TRBV5-1|TRBJ1-4|NA|NA
CASSLAGTGEKLFF
TGCGCCAGCAGCTTGGCCGGAACAGGGGAAAAACTGTTTTTT
>TRBV7-3|TRBJ2-3|TRBD2|NA
CASSLELAGTDTQYF
TGTGCCAGCAGCTTAGAACTAGCGGGCACAGATACGCAGTATTTT
>TRBV5-1|TRBJ2-1|TRBD1|NA
CASSLGGQGKLEQFF
TGCGCCAGCAGCTTGGGGGGACAGGGTAAGCTTGAGCAGTTCTTC
>TRBV7-6|TRBJ2-3|NA|NA
CASSSHLVRARTDTQYF
TGTGCCAGCAGCTCCCATTTGGTCAGGGCCCGCACAGATACGCAGTATTTT
>TRBV30|TRBJ1-1|NA|NA
CAWSVIGNTEAFF
TGTGCCTGGAGTGTAATCGGGAACACTGAAGCTTTCTTT
>TRBV30|TRBJ1-2|NA|NA
CAWSVRTDYGYTF
TGTGCCTGGAGTGTACGGACAGACTATGGCTACACCTTC
>TRBV19|TRBJ2-7|NA|NA
CASSEGGSYEQYF
TGTGCCAGTAGTGAGGGTGGGTCCTACGAGCAGTACTTC
>TRBV29-1|TRBJ1-2|TRBD1|NA
CSVVPGQTNYGYTF
TGCAGCGTTGTTCCGGGACAGACTAACTATGGCTACACCTTC
>TRBV5-4|TRBJ2-5|TRBD1|NA
CASSRQGSGETQYF
TGTGCCAGCAGCCGACAGGGTTCGGGAGAGACCCAGTACTTC
>TRBV5-4|TRBJ2-2|TRBD2|once
CASSLRTSAGELFF
TGTGCCAGCAGCTTGAGGACTAGCGCCGGGGAGCTGTTTTTT
>TRBV21-1|TRBJ1-5|NA|once
CASRTTEEPQHF
TGTGCCAGCAGGACTACCGAGGAGCCCCAGCATTTT
>TRBV3-1/TRBV3-2|TRBJ2-5|TRBD2|once
CASSHQGGGSSGETQYF
TGTGCCAGCAGCCACCAAGGCGGGGGGTCGAGTGGAGAGACCCAGTACTTC
>TRBV25-1|TRBJ1-4|TRBD1|few
CASRPGGRIEKLFF
TGTGCCAGCAGGCCAGGGGGGAGGATTGAAAAACTGTTTTTT
>TRBV7-2|TRBJ1-2|NA|NA
CASSLTWQGNGYTF
TGTGCCAGCAGCTTAACATGGCAGGGAAATGGCTACACCTTC
>TRBV5-6|TRBJ2-1|NA|NA
CASSFPWGRDNEQFF
TGTGCCAGCAGCTTTCCGTGGGGCCGAGACAATGAGCAGTTCTTC
>TRBV19|TRBJ2-2|TRBD2|NA
CASSIGSGRAYSGTGELFF
TGTGCCAGTAGTATAGGTAGCGGGAGGGCCTATTCGGGCACCGGGGAGCTGTTTTTT
>TRBV6-5|TRBJ1-1|NA|NA
CASSYSGSQGNTEAFF
TGTGCCAGCAGTTACTCTGGGTCACAGGGCAACACTGAAGCTTTCTTT
>TRBV30|TRBJ2-5|NA|NA
CAWSGGVTPAKETQYF
TGTGCCTGGAGTGGCGGGGTGACTCCGGCGAAAGAGACCCAGTACTTC
>TRBV10-1|TRBJ2-3|TRBD2|NA
CASSESGRGSTDTQYF
TGCGCCAGCAGTGAGTCGGGGCGGGGGAGCACAGATACGCAGTATTTT
>TRBV10-2|TRBJ1-5|NA|NA
CASSRVGQPQHF
TGCGCCAGCTCCAGGGTGGGTCAGCCCCAGCATTTT
>TRBV7-6|TRBJ1-1|NA|NA
CASSPDGGRTEAFF
TGTGCCAGCAGCCCTGACGGAGGGCGAACTGAAGCTTTCTTT
>TRBV4-2|TRBJ2-4|NA|NA
CASSQDSAGPNIQYF
TGTGCCAGCAGCCAAGATTCGGCAGGGCCCAACATTCAGTACTTC
>TRBV6-6|TRBJ2-2|NA|NA
CASRTVYTGELFF
TGTGCCAGCAGAACAGTATACACCGGGGAGCTGTTTTTT
>TRBV3-1/TRBV3-2|TRBJ2-1|TRBD2|few
CASSPGTRQYNEQFF
TGTGCCAGCAGCCCCGGGACTAGACAGTACAATGAGCAGTTCTTC
>TRBV2|TRBJ2-2|NA|once
CASRNPGLDTGELFF
TGTGCCAGCAGGAATCCGGGACTTGACACCGGGGAGCTGTTTTTT
>TRBV7-9|TRBJ1-2|NA|NA
CASSFSTGLSGYTF
TGTGCCAGCAGCTTTAGTACAGGGCTAAGTGGCTACACCTTC
>TRBV6-5|TRBJ1-2|TRBD1|NA
CAPAPGQGSYGYTF
TGTGCCCCTGCACCGGGACAGGGGAGCTATGGCTACACCTTC
>TRBV19|TRBJ2-3|NA|NA
CASSTRGDTDTQYF
TGTGCCAGTAGTACCCGGGGTGACACAGATACGCAGTATTTT
>TRBV10-1|TRBJ2-5|TRBD2|NA
CASSGGLAGEETQYF
TGCGCCAGCAGTGGGGGGTTAGCGGGGGAAGAGACCCAGTACTTC
>TRBV2|TRBJ1-2|NA|NA
CASSDRYGYTF
TGTGCCAGCAGTGACCGGTATGGCTACACCTTC
>TRBV6-5|TRBJ1-5|NA|NA
CASRTPDPYQPQHF
TGTGCCAGCAGAACACCTGATCCATATCAGCCCCAGCATTTT
>TRBV6-5|TRBJ2-2|NA|NA
CASSYRREITGELFF
TGTGCCAGCAGTTATCGAAGGGAGATCACCGGGGAGCTGTTTTTT
>TRBV3-1/TRBV3-2|TRBJ2-5|TRBD2|NA
CASSQAGGISGTQYF
TGTGCCAGCAGCCAAGCGGGAGGTATATCTGGGACCCAGTACTTC
>TRBV6-5|TRBJ1-2|TRBD1|NA
CASSPGATGVQGYTF
TGTGCCAGCAGTCCCGGGGCGACAGGGGTACAGGGCTACACCTTC
>TRBV27|TRBJ2-7|NA|NA
CASSLGWRAGEQYF
TGTGCCAGCAGTTTAGGGTGGCGAGCGGGTGAGCAGTACTTC
>TRBV7-6|TRBJ2-2|TRBD2|few
CASSLEIAGVTGELFF
TGTGCCAGCAGCTTAGAAATAGCGGGAGTGACCGGGGAGCTGTTTTTT
>TRBV7-8|TRBJ1-6|TRBD1|NA
CASSFGYRGNSPLHF
TGTGCCAGCAGCTTCGGGTACAGGGGAAATTCACCCCTCCACTTT
>TRBV14|TRBJ2-7|TRBD1|NA
CASSRNYRAGGYYEQYF
TGTGCCAGCAGCCGAAATTACCGGGCAGGGGGCTATTACGAGCAGTACTTC
>TRBV6-1|TRBJ1-3|NA|few
CASSEDRGNTIYF
TGTGCCAGCAGTGAAGACCGGGGAAACACCATATATTTT
>TRBV27|TRBJ2-2|TRBD2|NA
CASSIRLAGAVTGELFF
TGTGCCAGCAGTATCCGACTAGCGGGAGCCGTCACCGGGGAGCTGTTTTTT
>TRBV21-1|TRBJ1-5|NA|few
CASSKGGGLTGGNQPQHF
TGTGCCAGCAGCAAAGGGGGGGGGCTGACAGGTGGCAATCAGCCCCAGCATTTT
>TRBV20-1|TRBJ1-5|NA|NA
CSAQGFQPQHF
TGCAGTGCCCAGGGATTTCAGCCCCAGCATTTT
>TRBV30|TRBJ2-6|TRBD1|once
CALRTGLSGANVLTF
TGTGCCTTGAGGACAGGACTTTCTGGGGCCAACGTCCTGACTTTC
>TRBV7-3|TRBJ2-1|NA|NA
CASSPQENRNNEQFF
TGTGCCAGCAGCCCCCAGGAAAATCGGAACAATGAGCAGTTCTTC
>TRBV2|TRBJ2-3|NA|NA
CASSEKAASTDTQYF
TGTGCCAGCAGTGAAAAAGCGGCTAGCACAGATACGCAGTATTTT